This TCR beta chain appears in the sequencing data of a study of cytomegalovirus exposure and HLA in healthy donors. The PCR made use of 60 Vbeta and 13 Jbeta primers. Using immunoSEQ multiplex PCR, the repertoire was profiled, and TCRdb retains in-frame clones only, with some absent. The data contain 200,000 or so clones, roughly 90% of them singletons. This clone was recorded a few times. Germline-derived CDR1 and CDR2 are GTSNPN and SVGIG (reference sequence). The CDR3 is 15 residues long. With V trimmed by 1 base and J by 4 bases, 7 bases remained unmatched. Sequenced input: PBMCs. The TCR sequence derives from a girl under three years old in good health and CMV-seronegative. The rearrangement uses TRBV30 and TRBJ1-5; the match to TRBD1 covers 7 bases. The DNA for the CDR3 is TGTGCCTGGAGTGCAGAACAGGGGCGAAATCAGCCCCAGCATTTT. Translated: CAWSAEQGRNQPQHF.